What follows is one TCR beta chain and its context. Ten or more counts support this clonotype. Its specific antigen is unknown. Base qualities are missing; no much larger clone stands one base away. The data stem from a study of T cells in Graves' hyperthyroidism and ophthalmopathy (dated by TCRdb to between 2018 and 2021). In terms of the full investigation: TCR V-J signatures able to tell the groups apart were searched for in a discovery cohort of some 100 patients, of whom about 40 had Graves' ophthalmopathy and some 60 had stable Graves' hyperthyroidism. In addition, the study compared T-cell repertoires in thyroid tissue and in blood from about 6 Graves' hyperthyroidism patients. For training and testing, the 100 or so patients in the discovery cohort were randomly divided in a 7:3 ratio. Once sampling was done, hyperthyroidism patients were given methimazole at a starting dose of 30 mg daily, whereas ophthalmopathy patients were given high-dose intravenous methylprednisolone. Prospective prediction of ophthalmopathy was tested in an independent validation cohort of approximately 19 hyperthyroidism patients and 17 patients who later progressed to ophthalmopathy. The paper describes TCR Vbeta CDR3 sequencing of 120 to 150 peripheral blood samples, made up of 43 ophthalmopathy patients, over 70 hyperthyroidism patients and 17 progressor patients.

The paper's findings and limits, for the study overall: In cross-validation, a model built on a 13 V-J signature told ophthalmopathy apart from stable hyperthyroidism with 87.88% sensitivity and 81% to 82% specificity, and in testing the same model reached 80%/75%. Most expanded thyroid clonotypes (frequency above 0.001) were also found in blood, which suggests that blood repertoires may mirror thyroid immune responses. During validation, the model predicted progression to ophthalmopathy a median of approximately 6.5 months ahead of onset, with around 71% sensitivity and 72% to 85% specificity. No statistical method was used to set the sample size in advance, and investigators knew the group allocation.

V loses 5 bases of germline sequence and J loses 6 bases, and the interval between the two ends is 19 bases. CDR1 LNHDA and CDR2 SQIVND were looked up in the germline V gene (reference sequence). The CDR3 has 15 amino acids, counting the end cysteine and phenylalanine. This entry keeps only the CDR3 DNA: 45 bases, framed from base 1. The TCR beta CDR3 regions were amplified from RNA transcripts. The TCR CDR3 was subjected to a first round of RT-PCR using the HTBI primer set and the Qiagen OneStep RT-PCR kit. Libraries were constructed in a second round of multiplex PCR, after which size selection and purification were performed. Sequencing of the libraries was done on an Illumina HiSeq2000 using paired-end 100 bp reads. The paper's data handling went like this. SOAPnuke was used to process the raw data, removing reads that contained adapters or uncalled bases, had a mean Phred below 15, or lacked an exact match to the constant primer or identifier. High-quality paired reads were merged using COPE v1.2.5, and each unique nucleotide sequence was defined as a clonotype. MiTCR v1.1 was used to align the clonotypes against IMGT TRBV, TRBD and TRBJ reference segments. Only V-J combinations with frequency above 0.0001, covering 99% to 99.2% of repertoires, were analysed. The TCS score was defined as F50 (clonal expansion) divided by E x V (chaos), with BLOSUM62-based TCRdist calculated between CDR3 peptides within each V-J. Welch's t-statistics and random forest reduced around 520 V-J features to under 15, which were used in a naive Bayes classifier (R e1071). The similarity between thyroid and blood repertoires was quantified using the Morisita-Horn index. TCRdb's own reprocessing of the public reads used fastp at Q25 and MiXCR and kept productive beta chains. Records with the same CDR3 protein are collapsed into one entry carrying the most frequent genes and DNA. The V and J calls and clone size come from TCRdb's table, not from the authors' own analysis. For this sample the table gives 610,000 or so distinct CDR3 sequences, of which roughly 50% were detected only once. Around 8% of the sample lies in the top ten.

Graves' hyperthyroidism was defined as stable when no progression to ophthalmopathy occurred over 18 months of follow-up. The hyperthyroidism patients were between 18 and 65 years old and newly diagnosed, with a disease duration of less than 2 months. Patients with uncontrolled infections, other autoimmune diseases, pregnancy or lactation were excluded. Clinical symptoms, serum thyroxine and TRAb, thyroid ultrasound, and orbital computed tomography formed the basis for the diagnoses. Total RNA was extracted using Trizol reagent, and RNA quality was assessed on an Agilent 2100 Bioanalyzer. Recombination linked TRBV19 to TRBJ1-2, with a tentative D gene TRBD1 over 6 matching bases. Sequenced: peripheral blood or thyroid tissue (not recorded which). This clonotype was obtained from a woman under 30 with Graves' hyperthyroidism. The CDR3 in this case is CASSPNTGAPNGYTF. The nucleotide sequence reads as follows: TGTGCCAGTAGTCCCAACACGGGGGCCCCGAATGGCTACACCTTC. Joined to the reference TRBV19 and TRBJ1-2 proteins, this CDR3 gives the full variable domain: DGGITQSPKYLFRKEGQNVTLSCEQNLNHDAMYWYRQDPGQGLRLIYYSQIVNDFQKGDIAEGYSVSREKKESFPLTVTSAQKNPTAFYLCASSPNTGAPNGYTFGSGTRLTVV.